This T cell receptor beta chain was recovered during a study of beta chain features in type 1 diabetes. The study, taken as a whole, reports: Since sequencing was performed on cDNA, cells with high TCR expression could be over-represented. Type 1 diabetes patients showed a moderate but significant shortening of TCRB CDR3s in all four CD4+ subsets.

Expressed TCRB transcripts got sequenced, as all isolated RNA was reverse transcribed. Sequencing was performed with immunoSEQ multiplex PCR; in TCRdb, only in-frame clones are kept and a portion is missing. The sample includes approximately 120,000 clones, under 40% of them seen just once. The single heparinised draw taken from each donor contained 90 to 150 mL of blood on average. CD4+ naive, central memory, regulatory and stem cell-like memory subsets were isolated by sorting on CD45RO/CCR7/CD25/CD127/CD95/CD27. From germline, CDR1 is LNHDA and CDR2 SQIVND (reference sequence). The CDR3 consists of 13 residues. Trimming left V 2 bases short and J 3 bases short, with 8 bases between. Of note for this clone: Antigen: not known.

This receptor was identified in a woman in her late teens or twenties in good health. Sequencing used stem cell memory CD4+ T cells from blood. The chain carries TRBV19 and TRBJ2-7; weak D call: TRBD2 (5 bases). Here the CDR3 reads CASSIRGHYEQYF. CDR3 nucleotides: TGTGCCAGTAGTATAAGAGGGCACTACGAGCAGTACTTC.